The entry below gives a single T cell receptor (beta chain) sequence along with its context. The sample originates from a study of shared clonotypes between healthy human individuals. The V gene's germline CDR1 is MNHNS and CDR2 SASEGT. The CDR3 loop spans 20 amino acids. The germline V and J ends were trimmed by 1 base and 0 bases, with 22 bases remaining between them. Per the original data handling: Filtering differed because ImmunoSEQ produced junction-only sequences that carried no quality scores. The table came from immunoSEQ multiplex PCR; TCRdb's copy has only in-frame clones and leaves some out. V, J and clone size are those of that table, while D and trimming were read from the DNA. Of fewer than 850,000 clones detected, 60% to 80% appear once; the ten largest clones hold approximately 1.8%.

The receptor comes from a woman aged 25 to 45 in good health. The V call is TRBV6-1, the J call TRBJ1-3; no firm D call. Material: memory CD4+ T cells sorted from blood. Subset reported: CD45RA-negative fraction. CDR3 nucleotides: TGTGCCAGCAGTGAAGTATGGTCCCTCATAGGGAGTACCTCTGGAAACACCATATATTTT. It encodes CASSEVWSLIGSTSGNTIYF.